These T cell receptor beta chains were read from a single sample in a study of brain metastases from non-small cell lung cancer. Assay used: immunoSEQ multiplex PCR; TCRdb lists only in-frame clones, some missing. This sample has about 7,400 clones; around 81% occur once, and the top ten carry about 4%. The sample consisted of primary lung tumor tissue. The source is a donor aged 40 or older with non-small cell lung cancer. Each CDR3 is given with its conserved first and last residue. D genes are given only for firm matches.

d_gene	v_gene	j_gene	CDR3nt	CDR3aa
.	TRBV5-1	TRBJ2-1	TGCGCCAGCAGCTCCCCAGACAGGTTGAATGAGCAGTTCTTC	CASSSPDRLNEQFF
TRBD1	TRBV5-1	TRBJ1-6	TGCGCCAGCAGCCTGGAAGCGGACAGGGGAAATTCACCCCTCCACTTT	CASSLEADRGNSPLHF
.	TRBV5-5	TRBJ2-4	TGTGCCAGCAGCTCCGGGAGCCAAGAGGCCAAAAACATTCAGTACTTC	CASSSGSQEAKNIQYF
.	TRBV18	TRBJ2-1	TGTGCCAGCTCACTCCAGACCGGGACCCACGGCCGATTCTTC	CASSLQTGTHGRFF
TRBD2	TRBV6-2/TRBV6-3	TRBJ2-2	TGTGCCAGCAGTTATGCGGGGGACACCGGGGAGCTGTTTTTT	CASSYAGDTGELFF
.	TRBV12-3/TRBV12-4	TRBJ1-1	TGTGCCAGCAGTTCAACAGGGTACACTGAAGCTTTCTTT	CASSSTGYTEAFF
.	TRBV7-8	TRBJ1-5	TGTGCCAGCAGCTTTGATGGGGGGTTCCCGGAGGATCAGCCCCAGCATTTT	CASSFDGGFPEDQPQHF
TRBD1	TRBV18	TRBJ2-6	TGTGCCAGCTCGCCTTTCCCGGGACAGTACTCTGGAGCCAACGTCCTGACTTTC	CASSPFPGQYSGANVLTF
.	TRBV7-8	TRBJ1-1	TGTGCCAGCAGCCGAACGTGGAACACTGAAGCTTTCTTT	CASSRTWNTEAFF
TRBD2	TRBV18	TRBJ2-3	TGTGCCAGCTCACCACCTCTAGCGGAGGGCACAGATACGCAGTATTTT	CASSPPLAEGTDTQYF
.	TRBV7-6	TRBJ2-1	TGTGCCAGCAGCTTAGCGGGGAGATACAATGAGCAGTTCTTC	CASSLAGRYNEQFF
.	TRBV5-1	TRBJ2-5	TGCGCCAGCAGCTTGCGGTTACAGGCACAAAACCAAGCGACCCAGTACTTC	CASSLRLQAQNQATQYF
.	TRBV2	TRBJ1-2	TGTGCCAGCACTAAGGATTCGGCTGACTATGGCTACACCTTC	CASTKDSADYGYTF
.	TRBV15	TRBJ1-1	TGTGCCACCAGCAGGAGGAGGAACACTGAAGCTTTCTTT	CATSRRRNTEAFF